This TCR beta chain comes out of a study of blood T cell repertoires in COVID-19. Overall study context: Acute and convalescent COVID-19 specimens originated in the United States, Italy and Spain. Sources were T cells, B-cell-depleted T cells, or PBMCs; the material itself was cDNA or gDNA.

This CDR3 has 12 amino acids. The ends were cut back, 7 bases at V and 5 bases at J, with 14 bases in the middle. Germline CDR1 is SQVTM and CDR2 is ANQGSEA. Seattle's enrolled individuals joined amid active infection and were then monitored longitudinally. Per the study methods: Researchers report that nucleated cell counts were estimated from reference gene primer amplification. Using immunoSEQ multiplex PCR, the repertoire was profiled, and TCRdb retains in-frame clones only, with some absent. For V, J and clone size, that table is used; D and trimming come from the DNA. This table holds 300,000 to 450,000 clones, more than 70% found once.

This sequence originates from a woman in her twenties or thirties with COVID-19, enrolled during active disease. This rearrangement joins TRBV29-1 to TRBJ1-1; D is ambiguous. Sequencing input: peripheral blood. The DNA of the CDR3 is TGCAGCGCCCGGTCCCCTAGTACTGAAGCTTTCTTT. Protein: CSARSPSTEAFF.